Reported below is one T cell receptor beta chain. What this receptor recognizes is not known. No much larger clonotype is one base removed from it; base qualities were not supplied. V and J lose 5 bases and 3 bases, and a span of 13 bases separates them. CDR1 LNHNV and CDR2 YYDKDF are derived from the germline V gene (reference sequence). Including cysteine and phenylalanine, the CDR3 has 14 amino acids. The DNA shown is the 42-base CDR3, in frame from base 1. The library came from the immunoSEQ multiplex PCR assay. For the multiplex PCR, a mixture combining 60 forward primers for TCR Vbeta segments and 13 reverse primers for TCR Jbeta segments was used. A multiplex PCR assay on genomic DNA amplified the CDR3 region of rearranged TCR beta genes. The amplified TCR beta libraries were sequenced on the Illumina HiSeq System as 87-base-pair reads. The paper's processing steps were these. A later analysis tallied some 79 million unique TCR beta chains across the 666 repertoires, and around 10 million of those chains were shared by two or more donors. A nearest-neighbor algorithm error-corrected the raw reads and collapsed the reads into unique sequences, merging closely related sequences to remove PCR and sequencing errors. V, D and J gene segments were assigned by aligning CDR3 sequences to IMGT reference sequences. Each retained sequence needed at least a six-nucleotide match to both a V gene segment and a J gene segment. A rearrangement was called productive if the CDR3 had no stop codons and remained in frame with V and J, and every other rearrangement was called non-productive. Following IMGT convention, CDR3 was defined as the stretch from the second conserved V-encoded cysteine to the conserved J-encoded phenylalanine. In an earlier analysis of around 600 of the donors, sequences lacking an unambiguous match to a single V gene segment were excluded. An earlier analysis of 587 of the donors classified V segments as functional when productive rearrangements were above 56.7% and as segregating when the standard deviation between donors was above 5%. A statistical classification framework was built to diagnose cytomegalovirus status from the catalog of TCR beta chain sequences. A later analysis assigned V and J genes by comparing TCR nucleotide sequences with IMGT/GENE-DB human TR gene sequences. A later analysis assigned CDR3 sequences and most-parsimonious VDJ recombination scenarios with the TCRdist pipeline. In a later analysis, every TCR beta chain was defined by the combination of its CDR3 amino acid sequence and its V-gene family, and reads without a unique V-gene family were dropped. In a later analysis, fewer than 650 highly shared, low-generation-probability nucleotide sequences were removed to address suspected cross-contamination and a sequencing artifact. A later analysis calculated a clonal expansion index for each public chain from normalized within-repertoire ranks of inferred template counts. In a later analysis, generation probabilities were computed with a VDJ recombination model fitted to out-of-frame rearrangements, and the resulting probabilities were checked against IGoR. Hypergeometric tests were used in a later analysis to score TCR-TCR, TCR-HLA and TCR-CMV co-occurrence, with a repertoire-size bias correction applied to the TCR pairs. False discovery rates were estimated in a later analysis by permuting HLA or CMV assignments 20 times. In a later analysis, co-occurring TCRs were grouped with DBSCAN, and TCRdist sequence similarity was added when clustering was performed within HLA-allele-positive subsets. Repertoires with fewer than 30,000 or more than 120,000 public chains were left out of co-occurrence clustering, as were several repertoires with anomalous nucleotide sharing. TCRdb obtained this table from immuneACCESS and retained in-frame rearrangements with V and J assigned. These tables miss some clones; where compared with another copy, unresolved V genes account for less than half of the shortfall, and the remainder is unexplained. Clone size and V and J calls were adopted from that table, with D and trimming inferred from the DNA. The sample records some 97,000 clones, approximately 80% of which are singletons. The ten largest account for about 1.1% of the sample.

The data are from a study of cytomegalovirus exposure and HLA in healthy donors (dated by TCRdb to about 2017). About the study as a whole: An earlier analysis of around 600 of the donors reported roughly 300 Gb of sequence data and more than 90 million unique TCR beta sequences from about 179 million T cells. An early release that covered roughly 600 HLA-typed donors contained around 300 gigabases of sequencing data and around 80 million unique TCR sequences. To study patterns of TCR occurrence, a later analysis re-analyzed previously published TCR beta repertoires from hundreds of donors and added high-resolution HLA genotyping. Every repertoire in the discovery cohort had been generated on one and the same sequencing platform. The aim of the study was to test whether cataloging public T cell receptors could identify signatures of past pathogen exposure. Besides the first cohort of roughly 660 subjects, a separate validation cohort made up of roughly 130 different subjects was used. The study used immunosequencing to profile the T cell repertoires of more than 650 subjects and linked those repertoires to cytomegalovirus serostatus. An earlier analysis of around 580 of the donors used high-throughput TCR beta sequencing to judge whether each TCR beta V gene segment behaved as functional or pseudogenic. Typing coverage differed by locus: A, B, C, DRB1 and DQB1 were typed in about 629-630 donors, DQA1 in 500 to 550, DPA1 in around 600, and DPB1 in 472. The genetic ancestry cluster associated with self-reported Caucasian donors included about 84% of the roughly 400 genotyped donors. Because of strong linkage in the cohort, roughly five DR-DQ haplotypes were treated as single units for association and clustering. HLA typing included class I and class II loci at four-digit resolution. In the later analysis, no new phenotypic data were used to find candidate immune exposures; instead, reliance was placed on TCR beta sequences and their occurrence across donors. In a later genetic analysis, genome-wide SNP genotypes for about three fifths of the roughly 670 donors were used, and that subset was treated as a discovery cohort. The study combined high-throughput TCR immunosequencing, statistical association of individual TCRs with disease status, and machine learning to predict cytomegalovirus infection status. Donor age, sex, ethnicity and CMV serostatus were collected together with the repertoire data. On average, roughly 240,000 unique TCR beta nucleotide sequences were sequenced per donor among a few hundred genotyped donors of the cohort, with about 19% of those sequences being non-productive. Study-wide findings and limitations: A few of the identified cytomegalovirus-associated TCR beta chains were confirmed in vitro to be specific for cytomegalovirus antigens. The earlier analysis of 587 of the donors excluded some 16 rarely observed V segments, including chromosome 9 orphons, because counts were too low. Strong co-occurrence of HLA alleles, especially DR and DQ, made assigning TCR associations to individual alleles difficult. In a later analysis, HLA-associated TCR beta chains were found to be more clonally expanded and to have lower generation probabilities than equally common non-associated chains. Some IMGT-functional V segments, including TRBV6-2 and TRBV6-3, could not be told apart with the 87-base-pair reads, so those segments were excluded. It was suggested by the authors that the approach could potentially be generalized to other disease states and immunological phenotypes. A later analysis reported that several top co-occurrence clusters appeared linked to parvovirus B19, influenza, CMV and Epstein-Barr virus. In the study, about 150 TCR beta chains were listed as associated with cytomegalovirus. A later genetic analysis associated a missense DCLRE1C variant with V-gene and J-gene trimming of TCR beta chains, and an independent cohort replicated the association. The classifier was reported to diagnose cytomegalovirus status with high specificity and sensitivity in both the original and validation cohorts. A cluster of highly shared sequence variants was judged likely to represent a technical artifact of the sequencing pipeline. Because HLA typing was missing for some donors at each locus, association tests included only the typed subset. In a later genetic analysis, fewer N-insertions in productive TCRs were reported among donors in an Asian-associated ancestry cluster than the roughly 700-donor mean. A later analysis found that TCR association rates varied across HLA loci, with DRB1 alleles showing the most associated TCRs and HLA-C alleles the fewest. According to a later analysis, most CMV-associated TCR beta chains appeared to be HLA-restricted, and the HLA associations seemed to be driven largely by CMV exposure. While some public TCRs were present in many individuals, most TCR sequences turned up only very rarely across donors. An earlier analysis of some 560 of the donors showed that most TCR beta V segments appeared in productive rearrangements either about 87% or about 30% of the time, which broadly matched IMGT annotations. Correlated functional status among segregating V segments might be attributable to linkage disequilibrium, but an unknown experimental factor could not be ruled out. A later analysis associated some 17,000 TCR beta sequences with specific HLA alleles at a false discovery rate of 0.05. For the cohort, immune exposure information was limited to CMV serostatus. The presence/absence analyses assumed that sequencing depth was roughly uniform across donors, and that assumption may not be true. This cohort had only TCR beta chains sequenced, and the lack of alpha or paired-chain data limited which features could be detected. A further reported finding was that TCR beta sequences accurately predicted the HLA-A and HLA-B alleles for most subjects in the first cohort.

The cohort consisted of fewer than 700 healthy bone marrow donors. All cohort members were sampled while nominally healthy, although unrecorded immune exposures were likely present. The donor tested CMV seronegative and was one of the 352 seronegative cohort members. A peripheral blood sample was provided by each donor, and peripheral blood mononuclear cells were used for TCR beta sequencing. Genomic DNA was extracted from the blood cell samples with the Qiagen DNeasy Blood Extraction Kit. Material: PBMCs. The sequence is built from TRBV15 and TRBJ1-2; 5 matching bases give a weak D call of TRBD1. This TCR was sampled from a woman younger than 30 in good health and CMV-seronegative. The nucleotide sequence reads as follows: TGTGCCACCAGCGGAGGGTCGGGGGACTATGGCTACACCTTC. The encoded protein is CATSGGSGDYGYTF.